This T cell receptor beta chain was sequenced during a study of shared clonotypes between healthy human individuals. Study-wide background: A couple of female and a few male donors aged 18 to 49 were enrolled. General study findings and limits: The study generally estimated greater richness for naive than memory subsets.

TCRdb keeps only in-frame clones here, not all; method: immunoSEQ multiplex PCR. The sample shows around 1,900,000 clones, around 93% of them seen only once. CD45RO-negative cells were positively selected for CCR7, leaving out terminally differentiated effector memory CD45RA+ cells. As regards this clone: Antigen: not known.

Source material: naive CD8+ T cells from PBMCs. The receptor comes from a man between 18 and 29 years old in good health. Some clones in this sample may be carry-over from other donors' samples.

This chain's CDR3 is CASSGDRSAGNTIYF. The DNA of the CDR3 is TGTGCCAGCAGCGGAGACAGATCAGCTGGAAACACCATATATTTT. The V call is TRBV5-4, the J call TRBJ1-3; a weak D match, TRBD1 (5 bases). The CDR3 runs 15 residues. The germline gives CDR1 SGHNT, CDR2 YYREEE (reference sequence). The germline V and J ends were trimmed by 4 bases and 2 bases, with 13 bases remaining between them.